One sample yielded the 32 T cell receptor beta chains listed below, sequenced in a study of shared clonotypes between healthy human individuals. Using immunoSEQ multiplex PCR, the repertoire was profiled, and TCRdb retains in-frame clones only, with some absent. The sample holds over a million clones; around 78% are singletons and the top ten take more than 0.5%. The sequenced sample was memory CD4+ T cells from PBMCs. As for subset: CD45RA-negative fraction. These receptors were obtained from a man between 18 and 29 years old in good health. Some clones in this sample may be carry-over from other donors' samples.

This chain joins TRBV11-2 and TRBJ2-5, with no clear D. The V gene lost 4 bases and the J gene lost 0 bases, with 12 bases spanning the gap. Germline-derived CDR1 and CDR2 are SGHAT and FQNNGV. The CDR3 loop spans 15 amino acids. CDR3: CASSSPLGYQETQYF. The CDR3 DNA reads as TGTGCCAGCAGCTCCCCCCTGGGGTACCAAGAGACCCAGTACTTC.

This sequence joins TRBV6-6 and TRBJ2-1; the D gene is possibly TRBD1 (6 bases). The V and J ends lost 6 bases and 16 bases respectively, with 19 bases between them. Germline V gives CDR1 MNHNY, CDR2 SVGAGI (reference sequence). The CDR3 runs 12 residues. CDR3 nucleotide sequence: TGTGCCAGCAGACAAACAGGGCTACCTCCCTTCTTC. Translated, it gives CASRQTGLPPFF.

This clone was detected a few times. This chain links TRBV2 with TRBJ1-1; no clear D gene. The CDR3 length is 16 residues. Germline assignment: CDR1 SNHLY and CDR2 FYNNEI. With 4 bases removed from V and 0 bases from J, the gap between germline ends came to 15 bases. CDR3 in amino acids: CASSAGWVWVNTEAFF. The CDR3 nucleotides read TGTGCCAGCAGTGCCGGCTGGGTTTGGGTGAACACTGAAGCTTTCTTT.

V gene TRBV2 combines with J gene TRBJ1-1; possible D gene TRBD1, 6 bases. The V gene lost 6 bases and the J gene lost 6 bases, with 17 bases spanning the gap. CDR1 is SNHLY, CDR2 FYNNEI, per germline. There are 14 residues in the CDR3. CDR3 sequence: CASRITGYGPEAFF. In nucleotides, the CDR3 is TGTGCCAGCAGAATCACAGGGTACGGACCTGAAGCTTTCTTT. Full variable domain (rest looked up from reference TRBV2 and TRBJ1-1): EPEVTQTPSHQVTQMGQEVILRCVPISNHLYFYWYRQILGQKVEFLVSFYNNEISEKSEIFDDQFSVERPDGSNFTLKIRSTKLEDSAMYFCASRITGYGPEAFFGQGTRLTVV.

The rearrangement uses TRBV5-1 and TRBJ1-1, with D possibly matching TRBD1 (5 bases). CDR1 SGHRS and CDR2 YFSETQ come from the germline V gene. Trimming took 3 bases from V and 1 from J, leaving 10 bases between them. This CDR3 is built from 14 residues. In DNA form, the CDR3 reads TGCGCCAGCAGCTATCGGGGACCGAACACTGAAGCTTTCTTT. Amino acid sequence: CASSYRGPNTEAFF.

The V call is TRBV11-2, the J call TRBJ2-3; 10 bases are a match to TRBD1. The CDR3 runs to 14 residues. The germline gives CDR1 SGHAT, CDR2 FQNNGV. Trimming removed 5 bases from V and 5 bases from J; junction bases left unmatched: 4. The chain's CDR3 is CASSARDRGDTQYF. As DNA, the CDR3 is TGTGCCAGCAGCGCCCGGGACAGGGGAGATACGCAGTATTTT. Supplemented by reference TRBV11-2 and TRBJ2-3, the full variable domain reads EAGVAQSPRYKIIEKRQSVAFWCNPISGHATLYWYQQILGQGPKLLIQFQNNGVVDDSQLPKDRFSAERLKGVDSTLKIQPAKLEDSAVYLCASSARDRGDTQYFGPGTRLTVL.

The V gene is TRBV12-5, the J gene TRBJ1-1; D may be TRBD1 (6 bases). Germline lookup yields CDR1 LGHNT and CDR2 FRNRAP. Between the trimmed V and J ends, which lost 3 bases and 11 bases, there was a span of 16 bases. The CDR3 is 13 residues long. CDR3 amino acids: CASGFGGNPIAFF. In DNA form, the CDR3 reads TGTGCTAGTGGTTTTGGGGGCAACCCGATCGCTTTCTTT.

J is TRBJ2-1 and V is TRBV30, with 8 bases fitting TRBD2. CDR1 is GTSNPN and CDR2 is SVGIG in the germline V gene (reference sequence). V was clipped by 1 base and J by 8 bases; unmatched bases: 13. The length of the CDR3 is 16 residues. The CDR3 nucleotides read TGTGCCTGGAGTGCCTCTTGGGGACTAGAGAGGGATGAGCAGTTCTTC. This codes for CAWSASWGLERDEQFF.

V and J are TRBV5-4 and TRBJ1-2, with D tentatively TRBD1 (5 bases). Trimming stripped 0 bases from V and 4 bases from J, with 22 bases between. CDR3 length equals 18 residues. Germline lookup yields CDR1 SGHNT and CDR2 YYREEE (reference sequence). CDR3 amino acids: CASSLARQGSVGGYGYTF. The CDR3 region has the DNA TGTGCCAGCAGCTTGGCTCGGCAGGGATCCGTCGGGGGCTATGGCTACACCTTC.

This clone was found many times. This chain joins TRBV7-3 and TRBJ2-1; 8 positions agree with TRBD1. Per the germline V gene, CDR1 is SGHTA and CDR2 is FQGTGA. J gave up 0 bases and V 2 bases, and 9 bases lay outside the gene matches. The CDR3 extends over 18 amino acids. The CDR3 loop reads CASSLQWTGQSSYNEQFF. CDR3 sequence (DNA): TGTGCCAGCAGCTTACAATGGACAGGGCAAAGCTCCTACAATGAGCAGTTCTTC. Together with reference TRBV7-3 and TRBJ2-1, the CDR3 gives the full variable domain: GAGVSQTPSNKVTEKGKYVELRCDPISGHTALYWYRQSLGQGPEFLIYFQGTGAADDSGLPNDRFFAVRPEGSVSTLKIQRTERGDSAVYLCASSLQWTGQSSYNEQFFGPGTRLTVL.

About this clone: A much more abundant neighbour one base away suggests this may be a read error. Other DNA sequences in this sample translate to the same CDR3. J is TRBJ2-2 and V is TRBV7-3, with 12 positions matching TRBD2. V lost 5 bases, J lost 5 bases, and 3 bases stayed unmatched. Germline assignment: CDR1 SGHTA and CDR2 FQGTGA. This CDR3 region has 15 residues. The CDR3 DNA follows: TGTGCCAGCAGCCCCGGACTAGCGGGGACCGGGGAGCTGTTTTTT. As protein: CASSPGLAGTGELFF.

V and J are TRBV7-8 and TRBJ1-4; D call uncertain. Germline V gene sequence: CDR1 SGHVS, CDR2 FQNEAQ. The length of the CDR3 is 16 residues. The germline V and J ends were trimmed by 6 bases and 0 bases, with 14 bases remaining between them. The CDR3 DNA reads as TGTGCCAGCAGTCACGGGGTCCCGACAACTAATGAAAAACTGTTTTTT. Protein product: CASSHGVPTTNEKLFF.

The chain couples TRBV14 to TRBJ1-1; D unresolved. V shed 0 bases and J shed 9 bases, with 14 bases lying between them. The CDR3 loop spans 14 amino acids. Germline CDR1 SGHDN, CDR2 FVKESK. DNA for the CDR3: TGTGCCAGCAGCCAAGATCCTGCCGTCGCTAAAGCTTTCTTT. This translates into CASSQDPAVAKAFF.

This clone was seen once. The chain combines TRBV28 with TRBJ1-5; 8 positions agree with TRBD1. The CDR3 covers 15 residues. V was clipped by 6 bases and J by 3 bases; unmatched bases: 7. Germline lookup yields CDR1 MDHEN and CDR2 SYDVKM. CDR3 nucleotide sequence: TGTGCCAGCAGACAAGACAGGGGCTACAATCAGCCCCAGCATTTT. Amino acid sequence: CASRQDRGYNQPQHF.

This chain uses TRBV5-1 with TRBJ2-5; 8 bases line up with TRBD1. The CDR3 totals 13 residues. CDR1 SGHRS and CDR2 YFSETQ come from the germline V gene. With 4 bases clipped from V and 5 bases from J, the junction kept 4 bases outside the gene matches. The DNA of the CDR3 is TGCGCCAGCAGCGCCAGGGGGCGGGAGACCCAGTACTTC. It yields the protein CASSARGRETQYF.

The CDR3 protein is CSARSPDTQYF. The CDR3 DNA reads TGCAGTGCTAGAAGTCCAGATACGCAGTATTTT. The chain carries TRBV20-1 and TRBJ2-3, with no clear D. This CDR3 region has 11 residues. Trimming removed 2 bases from V and 4 bases from J, with 4 bases in between. Germline-derived CDR1 and CDR2 are DFQATT and SNEGSKA (reference sequence).

In this sample, this clone turned up a few times. This chain uses TRBV6-1 with TRBJ2-1; D might be TRBD2 (5 bases). The CDR3 is 13 amino acids. Trimming shortened V by 6 bases and J by 6 bases, and 12 bases separated the two germline ends. Germline V CDR1 and CDR2: MNHNS, SASEGT. This CDR3 is CASRLEILNEQFF. Written as DNA, the CDR3 is TGTGCCAGCAGACTAGAAATACTCAATGAGCAGTTCTTC.

This clone was seen a few times. The genes are TRBV7-2 and TRBJ2-2; TRBD2 aligns across 16 bases. This CDR3 is 19 amino acids long. The germline gives CDR1 SGHTA, CDR2 FQGNSA. The J segment lost 3 bases and the V segment lost 4 bases, leaving 8 bases of the junction unmatched. The CDR3 DNA is TGTGCCAGCAGCTCCGGGACTAGCGGGAGGGCCCAGTACACCGGGGAGCTGTTTTTT. This translates into CASSSGTSGRAQYTGELFF.

The V gene is TRBV27, the J gene TRBJ2-1; D is unresolved. Germline V gene lookup returns CDR1 MNHEY and CDR2 SMNVEV (reference sequence). Trimming stripped 7 bases from V and 3 bases from J, with 13 bases between. This CDR3 comprises 14 residues. The CDR3 region is CASKVMGGYNEQFF. CDR3 in DNA: TGTGCCAGCAAAGTTATGGGCGGCTACAATGAGCAGTTCTTC.

The chain employs TRBV28 and TRBJ2-3, with 8 bases matching TRBD1. Germline V CDR1 and CDR2: MDHEN, SYDVKM. The CDR3 contains 14 residues. V dropped 6 bases and J dropped 1; count of bases not matched to a gene: 3. CDR3 region: CASRETGGTDTQYF. DNA of the CDR3: TGTGCCAGCAGAGAGACAGGGGGCACAGATACGCAGTATTTT. Full variable domain (rest looked up from reference TRBV28 and TRBJ2-3): DVKVTQSSRYLVKRTGEKVFLECVQDMDHENMFWYRQDPGLGLRLIYFSYDVKMKEKGDIPEGYSVSREKKERFSLILESASTNQTSMYLCASRETGGTDTQYFGPGTRLTVL.

The V and J genes are TRBV6-6 and TRBJ2-4, with D hard to call. From germline, CDR1 is MNHNY and CDR2 SVGAGI (reference sequence). This CDR3 has 11 residues. V lost 6 bases and J 7 bases, leaving 7 bases between the germline ends. CDR3 sequence: CASRLRNIQYF. In DNA, the CDR3 is TGTGCCAGCAGATTAAGGAACATTCAGTACTTC.

The V gene is TRBV18, the J gene TRBJ2-5; D unresolved. Looked up from germline, CDR1 is KGHSH and CDR2 is LQKENI. V shed 6 bases and J shed 2 bases, with 13 bases lying between them. This CDR3 spans 14 amino acids. CDR3 in DNA: TGTGCCAGCTCGGGGTCCGGGTCACAAGAGACCCAGTACTTC. Protein: CASSGSGSQETQYF.

This clone has just a few counts. The rearrangement joins TRBV6-6 to TRBJ1-6, with D uncertain. The germline V and J ends were trimmed by 5 bases and 13 bases, with 12 bases remaining between them. Germline loops: CDR1 MNHNY, CDR2 SVGAGI (reference sequence). This CDR3 spans 12 amino acids. In DNA form, the CDR3 reads TGTGCCAGCAGTGGCTCGGGTCCTCCCCTCCACTTT. Translation gives CASSGSGPPLHF.

The chain employs TRBV5-8 and TRBJ1-2, with 9 bases that match TRBD1. The CDR3 covers 17 residues. V lost 3 bases and J lost 1; bases outside the gene matches: 10. The V gene's germline CDR1 is SGHTS and CDR2 YDEGEE. The DNA of the CDR3 is TGTGCCAGCAGCTCATTGGGACAGGGTTTAGTTAACTATGGCTACACCTTC. Residues: CASSSLGQGLVNYGYTF.

For the CDR3, the DNA is TGTGCCAGCAGTTGGGACAGCAGCAATCAGCCCCAGCATTTT. Translated, it gives CASSWDSSNQPQHF. V and J are TRBV27 and TRBJ1-5; 7 positions match TRBD1. The length of the CDR3 is 14 residues. Germline values: CDR1 MNHEY, CDR2 SMNVEV (reference sequence). V gave up 4 bases and J gave up 1 base; unmatched junction bases: 1.

This rearrangement joins TRBV5-6 to TRBJ2-5; 8 nucleotides match TRBD2. The CDR3 is 14 residues long. The J segment lost 5 bases and the V segment lost 4 bases, leaving 7 bases of the junction unmatched. The germline CDR1 and CDR2 sequences are SGHDT and YYEEEE. CDR3 coding DNA: TGTGCCAGCAGCACAGCCGGGGGGGTGGAGACCCAGTACTTC. Its protein is CASSTAGGVETQYF.

This chain connects TRBV11-1 to TRBJ2-2; no definite D call. Germline V CDR1 and CDR2: SGHAT, FQDESV (reference sequence). The CDR3 contains 17 residues. V lost 4 bases and J lost 0, with 15 bases in between. This chain's CDR3 is CASSSPRRTANTGELFF. CDR3 coding DNA: TGTGCCAGCAGCTCACCACGACGGACGGCGAACACCGGGGAGCTGTTTTTT. Together with reference TRBV11-1 and TRBJ2-2, the CDR3 gives the full variable domain: EAEVAQSPRYKITEKSQAVAFWCDPISGHATLYWYRQILGQGPELLVQFQDESVVDDSQLPKDRFSAERLKGVDSTLKIQPAELGDSAMYLCASSSPRRTANTGELFFGEGSRLTVL.

The V and J genes are TRBV18 and TRBJ1-5; TRBD1 agrees at 9 bases. Germline V CDR1 and CDR2: KGHSH, LQKENI. CDR3 length equals 16 residues. With 6 bases clipped from V and 3 bases from J, the junction kept 9 bases outside the gene matches. The chain's CDR3 is CASSLPGTGNNQPQHF. The CDR3 DNA sequence: TGTGCCAGCTCGCTACCCGGGACAGGGAACAATCAGCCCCAGCATTTT.

The chain combines TRBV7-7 with TRBJ2-2, with TRBD2 as a possible D gene (6 bases). There are 15 residues in the CDR3. V dropped 5 bases and J dropped 5 bases, with 15 bases sitting between them. CDR1 SSHAT and CDR2 FNYEAQ come from the germline V gene (reference sequence). CDR3 coding DNA: TGTGCCAGCAGCCCCCGGCTAGCGCGTACCGGGGAGCTGTTTTTT. The encoded protein is CASSPRLARTGELFF.

The chain combines TRBV19 with TRBJ1-1, with 7 bases fitting TRBD1. The CDR3 spans 11 residues. Losses at the gene ends were 6 bases for V and 11 bases for J; bases not matched to a gene: 6. Germline V lookup: CDR1 LNHDA, CDR2 SQIVND (reference sequence). In nucleotides, the CDR3 is TGTGCCAGTAGAGACAGGGTTTTGGCTTTCTTT. The encoded protein is CASRDRVLAFF.

The rearrangement uses TRBV15 and TRBJ1-5; D gene unclear. The CDR3 is made up of 18 amino acids. V dropped 1 base and J dropped 0 bases, with 16 bases sitting between them. Germline V gives CDR1 LNHNV, CDR2 YYDKDF (reference sequence). The CDR3 sequence is CATSRGEGWGYSNQPQHF. The DNA for the CDR3 is TGTGCCACCAGCAGAGGGGAGGGCTGGGGTTATAGCAATCAGCCCCAGCATTTT.

The J gene is TRBJ2-6, the V gene TRBV5-1; D perhaps matches TRBD2 (5 bases). Germline-derived CDR1 and CDR2 are SGHRS and YFSETQ. The V and J ends lost 4 bases and 0 bases respectively, with 14 bases between them. This CDR3 contains 17 residues. The CDR3 is CASSLPGLSSGANVLTF. CDR3 sequence (DNA): TGCGCCAGCAGCCTCCCTGGACTTAGCTCTGGGGCCAACGTCCTGACTTTC.